Listed below are T cell receptor beta chains from one sample, sequenced in a study of T-cell memory formation after mild COVID-19. Each CDR3 protein is one row after TCRdb ran MiXCR on the 5' RACE reads. The repertoire holds about 440,000 distinct CDR3 sequences, 20% seen once, with roughly 8.4% in the top ten. Sequences were obtained from PBMCs or a T cell subset sorted from them (not recorded which). These receptors all stem from an adult woman who had mild COVID-19 (a few samples of this study predate the infection). Cell type and time point are not known. Each CDR3 is given with its conserved first and last residue. The D gene is left open where the match is weak. For some rows the clone size is stated as once, few or many, or as a class when expanded; others skip it.

TRBV4-3,NA,NA,TRBJ2-7,CASSPVGGRDEQYF,TGCGCCAGCAGCCCTGTGGGAGGCAGGGACGAGCAGTACTTC
TRBV19,NA,NA,TRBJ2-7,CASSTGTLGSYEQYF,TGTGCCAGTAGTACCGGGACTCTGGGCTCGTACGAGCAGTACTTC
TRBV20-1,NA,TRBD2,TRBJ2-3,CSARNRRGYTDTQYF,TGCAGTGCTAGAAATCGGCGGGGGTACACAGATACGCAGTATTTT
TRBV12-3/TRBV12-4,NA,NA,TRBJ2-7,CASSYSLGASYEQYF,TGTGCCAGCAGTTATTCACTAGGCGCATCCTACGAGCAGTACTTC
TRBV6-1,NA,NA,TRBJ2-4,CASRRNSAKNIQYF,TGTGCCAGCAGGAGAAACTCGGCCAAAAACATTCAGTACTTC
TRBV7-3,many,NA,TRBJ1-2,CASSFGPGTEGYTF,TGTGCCAGCAGCTTTGGTCCTGGGACGGAGGGCTACACCTTC
TRBV6-1,few,NA,TRBJ2-7,CASSIAYEQYF,TGTGCCAGCAGTATTGCCTACGAGCAGTACTTC
TRBV5-1,many,NA,TRBJ2-3,CASSQGILTWTQYF,TGCGCCAGCAGCCAGGGGATCCTCACATGGACGCAGTATTTT
TRBV3-1,few,NA,TRBJ2-3,CASSQEIGGPGATQYF,TGTGCCAGCAGCCAAGAAATTGGTGGGCCGGGGGCCACGCAGTATTTT
TRBV20-1,NA,TRBD1,TRBJ1-2,CSADQAQGTYYGYTF,TGCAGTGCAGACCAGGCACAGGGGACCTACTATGGCTACACCTTC
TRBV7-9,few,TRBD2,TRBJ2-2,CASSSNFLAANTGELFF,TGTGCCAGCAGCTCGAATTTTCTAGCGGCGAACACCGGGGAGCTGTTTTTT
TRBV7-2,NA,NA,TRBJ2-7,CASSLAASAYEQYF,TGTGCCAGCAGCTTAGCGGCTAGCGCGTACGAGCAGTACTTC
TRBV25-1,few,NA,TRBJ1-1,CASSDWAGNTEAFF,TGTGCCAGCAGTGATTGGGCGGGGAACACTGAAGCTTTCTTT
TRBV5-1,NA,NA,TRBJ2-3,CASSGGRYGTDTQYF,TGCGCCAGCAGTGGTGGCCGATATGGTACAGATACGCAGTATTTT
TRBV7-6,few,NA,TRBJ1-6,CASSLRRGGNNSPLHF,TGTGCCAGCAGCTTACGGCGGGGAGGCAATAATTCACCCCTCCACTTT
TRBV23-1,NA,TRBD1,TRBJ2-2,CASSRRQGTTGELFF,TGCGCCAGCAGTCGTCGACAGGGGACCACCGGGGAGCTGTTTTTT
TRBV12-3/TRBV12-4,NA,NA,TRBJ2-1,CASSLGWDEQFF,TGTGCCAGCAGTTTAGGGTGGGATGAGCAGTTCTTC
TRBV5-1,NA,NA,TRBJ2-2,CASSNGQNTGELFF,TGCGCCAGCAGTAACGGCCAGAACACCGGGGAGCTGTTTTTT
TRBV24-1,NA,TRBD2,TRBJ2-1,CATGLAGGNEQFF,TGTGCCACCGGTTTAGCGGGAGGAAATGAGCAGTTCTTC
TRBV5-1,NA,TRBD1,TRBJ2-7,CASSLDGTGGNEQYF,TGCGCCAGCAGCTTGGATGGGACAGGGGGCAACGAGCAGTACTTC
TRBV7-2,NA,TRBD1,TRBJ1-5,CARSLAGQGVDQPQHF,TGTGCCAGAAGCTTAGCGGGGCAGGGGGTTGATCAGCCCCAGCATTTT
TRBV2,NA,TRBD2,TRBJ2-1,CASSEYGTSGAEQFF,TGTGCCAGCAGTGAATACGGGACTAGCGGGGCGGAGCAGTTCTTC
TRBV2,NA,NA,TRBJ2-7,CASSDYRTYEQYF,TGTGCCAGCAGTGATTACAGGACCTACGAGCAGTACTTC
TRBV15,NA,NA,TRBJ2-7,CATSDGTASSYEQYF,TGTGCCACCAGCGACGGGACGGCTAGCTCCTACGAGCAGTACTTC
TRBV7-2,few,NA,TRBJ2-3,CASSFDPATQYF,TGTGCCAGCAGCTTTGATCCGGCTACGCAGTATTTT
TRBV12-3/TRBV12-4,few,NA,TRBJ1-1,CASSLSRARVNTEAFF,TGTGCCAGCAGTTTGTCCCGGGCCAGAGTGAACACTGAAGCTTTCTTT
TRBV7-9,NA,NA,TRBJ2-1,CASSFSPDAEGSSYNEQFF,TGTGCCAGCAGCTTTTCCCCTGACGCGGAGGGGAGCTCCTACAATGAGCAGTTCTTC
TRBV6-5,few,TRBD1,TRBJ2-1,CASGIQTGTGEQFF,TGTGCCAGCGGGATCCAGACAGGGACGGGTGAGCAGTTCTTC
TRBV4-2,NA,TRBD1,TRBJ1-1,CASSRLTGMNTEAFF,TGTGCCAGCAGCCGACTGACAGGGATGAACACTGAAGCTTTCTTT
TRBV11-3,NA,NA,TRBJ1-3,CASSLAFSGNTIYF,TGTGCCAGCAGCTTGGCCTTCTCTGGAAACACCATATATTTT